Below are 28 T cell receptor beta chains sequenced from a single sample in a study of blood T cell repertoires in COVID-19. The assay was immunoSEQ multiplex PCR, and TCRdb's table has in-frame clones only and misses some. Found here are 190,000 or so clones, approximately 90% of them singletons; the top ten hold 2.5% to 3.5%. The material sequenced was peripheral blood. These receptors were collected from a woman in her twenties or thirties with active or convalescent COVID-19.

The chain is built from TRBV2 and TRBJ2-7; 13 bases line up with TRBD2. This CDR3 contains 14 residues. J lost 6 bases, V lost 1 base, and 0 bases had no gene match. In germline, CDR1 is SNHLY, CDR2 FYNNEI. Written as DNA, the CDR3 is TGTGCCAGCAGTGAAGGGACTAGCGGGGGCGAGCAGTACTTC. This translates into CASSEGTSGGEQYF.

This chain links TRBV5-4 with TRBJ2-7, with TRBD2 matching 7 bases. From germline, CDR1 is SGHNT and CDR2 YYREEE (reference sequence). The V gene end was trimmed by 0 bases and the J gene end by 2 bases; junction bases not matched to a gene: 5. The CDR3 loop spans 15 amino acids. Written as DNA, the CDR3 is TGTGCCAGCAGCTTGGGACTAGCAGTCGCCTACGAGCAGTACTTC. Its protein is CASSLGLAVAYEQYF. The full variable domain, completed using reference TRBV5-4 and TRBJ2-7, is ETGVTQSPTHLIKTRGQQVTLRCSSQSGHNTVSWYQQALGQGPQFIFQYYREEENGRGNFPPRFSGLQFPNYSSELNVNALELDDSALYLCASSLGLAVAYEQYFGPGTRLTVT.

This clone was counted only a few times. This chain connects TRBV3-1 (or the pseudogene TRBV3-2) to TRBJ2-3; the match to TRBD2 covers 8 bases. The CDR3 is made up of 15 amino acids. Trimming took 2 bases from V and 0 from J; bases not matched to a gene: 1. Looked up from germline, CDR1 is LGHDT and CDR2 is YNNKEL (reference sequence). The CDR3 sequence is CASSQTSGSTDTQYF. The CDR3 bases are TGTGCCAGCAGCCAAACTAGCGGAAGCACAGATACGCAGTATTTT.

This clone was observed once. The genes are TRBV12-5 and TRBJ1-5; TRBD1 matches 8 bases. The J segment lost 2 bases and the V segment lost 1 base, leaving 13 bases of the junction unmatched. Germline assignment: CDR1 LGHNT and CDR2 FRNRAP. The CDR3 spans 19 residues. CDR3 coding DNA: TGTGCTAGTGGTTTGGCCGGGACAGGTTATACTAAAGGCAATCAGCCCCAGCATTTT. As protein: CASGLAGTGYTKGNQPQHF.

V is TRBV7-9 and J is TRBJ2-1, with D perhaps matching TRBD1 (6 bases). CDR1 and CDR2 (germline): SEHNR, FQNEAQ (reference sequence). Between the trimmed V and J ends, which lost 1 base and 15 bases, there was a span of 16 bases. The CDR3 contains 13 residues. CDR3 bases: TGTGCCAGCAGCTTAGAGGGGGTCCGTCCTTTGTTCTTC. Translation: CASSLEGVRPLFF.

V and J are TRBV19 and TRBJ2-5; D is uncertain. In germline, CDR1 is LNHDA, CDR2 SQIVND (reference sequence). The CDR3 runs to 15 residues. V was trimmed by 6 bases and J by 2 bases, leaving 16 bases between them. This CDR3 reads CASSGGYSDQETQYF. The CDR3 coding sequence is TGTGCCAGTAGCGGCGGCTATAGTGATCAAGAGACCCAGTACTTC.

This clone was seen ten or more times. J is TRBJ2-3 and V is TRBV11-3; 8 bases align to TRBD2. Germline assignment: CDR1 SGHNT and CDR2 YENEEA. V trimming: 6 bases; J trimming: 3 bases; junction bases outside the gene matches: 11. There are 16 residues in the CDR3. CDR3 DNA sequence: TGTGCCAGCAGTTCCAGGCGGGGGGCCGGAACAGATACGCAGTATTTT. Its protein is CASSSRRGAGTDTQYF.

The chain is built from TRBV7-6 and TRBJ2-1, with D perhaps matching TRBD2 (5 bases). The CDR3 consists of 16 residues. Germline loops: CDR1 SGHVS, CDR2 FNYEAQ. V lost 5 bases and J lost 1, with 15 bases in between. In DNA, the CDR3 is TGTGCCAGCAGCCTTCCTTCCGGGGAGTCCTACAATGAGCAGTTCTTC. Encoded protein: CASSLPSGESYNEQFF. Based on the CDR3 plus reference TRBV7-6 and TRBJ2-1, the full variable domain is GAGVSQSPRYKVTKRGQDVALRCDPISGHVSLYWYRQALGQGPEFLTYFNYEAQQDKSGLPNDRFSAERPEGSISTLTIQRTEQRDSAMYRCASSLPSGESYNEQFFGPGTRLTVL.

The V call is TRBV10-1, the J call TRBJ2-3; 9 nucleotides match TRBD1. Trimming cost V 6 bases and J 5 bases; bases outside gene matches: 9. Germline V gives CDR1 WNHNN, CDR2 SYGVQD (reference sequence). CDR3 length: 15 residues. The DNA for the CDR3 is TGCGCCAGCAGCTCCCGGGACAGGGTGAGAGATACGCAGTATTTT. Translating gives CASSSRDRVRDTQYF.

This chain links TRBV7-2 with TRBJ1-2; 8 positions agree with TRBD1. From germline, CDR1 is SGHTA and CDR2 FQGNSA. The length of the CDR3 is 15 residues. V lost 2 bases, J lost 4 bases, and 6 bases stayed unmatched. CDR3: CASSLTPGQVYGYTF. CDR3 in DNA: TGTGCCAGCAGCTTAACCCCGGGACAGGTCTATGGCTACACCTTC.

This clone was recorded once. The rearrangement links TRBV5-4 to TRBJ1-3; D remains ambiguous. Germline V gives CDR1 SGHNT, CDR2 YYREEE (reference sequence). The V and J ends lost 4 bases and 3 bases respectively, with 14 bases between them. The length of the CDR3 is 15 residues. The chain's CDR3 is CASSAYSGGGNTIYF. In DNA form, the CDR3 reads TGTGCCAGCAGCGCTTACTCGGGAGGTGGAAACACCATATATTTT.

The genes are TRBV18 and TRBJ1-6; D perhaps matches TRBD1 (5 bases). The V and J ends lost 3 bases and 10 bases respectively, with 13 bases between them. CDR3 length: 14 residues. CDR1 is KGHSH and CDR2 is LQKENI in the germline V gene. The CDR3 here is CASSPGLEQSPLHF. The CDR3 DNA reads as TGTGCCAGCTCACCGGGACTAGAGCAATCACCCCTCCACTTT.

This chain connects TRBV4-1 to TRBJ1-1; D not resolved. Germline V CDR1 and CDR2: MGHRA, YSYEKL. V lost 0 bases to trimming and J lost 1 base, with 9 bases between them. The CDR3 sequence is 15 residues long. DNA of the CDR3: TGCGCCAGCAGCCAAGAAGCCCACCCGAACACTGAAGCTTTCTTT. As protein: CASSQEAHPNTEAFF.

The V and J genes are TRBV25-1 and TRBJ2-3; 10 bases are shared with TRBD2. Germline V lookup: CDR1 MGHDK, CDR2 SYGVNS. The CDR3 consists of 16 residues. Trimming cost V 5 bases and J 6 bases; bases outside gene matches: 11. The CDR3 DNA is TGTGCCAGCAGTACGACTAGCGGGCCCGCTGGGGATACGCAGTATTTT. This codes for CASSTTSGPAGDTQYF.

The V call is TRBV3-1 (or the pseudogene TRBV3-2), the J call TRBJ1-3, with D perhaps matching TRBD1 (5 bases). Germline CDR1 and CDR2: LGHDT and YNNKEL (reference sequence). There are 15 residues in the CDR3. V was pared by 0 bases and J by 4 bases, with 10 bases between. As DNA, the CDR3 is TGTGCCAGCAGCCAAGATTCAGGGATGGGAAACACCATATATTTT. It translates to CASSQDSGMGNTIYF.

The chain uses TRBV29-1 and TRBJ2-1; TRBD2 agrees at 14 bases. This CDR3 comprises 15 residues. Trimming at V came to 6 bases and at J to 7 bases, leaving 8 bases not matched to a gene. From germline, CDR1 is SQVTM and CDR2 ANQGSEA. The CDR3 sequence is CSVIPGLAGVNEQFF. Here the CDR3 DNA reads TGCAGCGTCATCCCGGGACTAGCGGGAGTGAATGAGCAGTTCTTC.

This clone was counted only a few times. The chain recombines TRBV19 with TRBJ2-1; weak D call: TRBD2 (6 bases). The germline gives CDR1 LNHDA, CDR2 SQIVND (reference sequence). V dropped 5 bases and J dropped 2 bases, with 13 bases sitting between them. This CDR3 comprises 15 residues. CDR3 amino acids: CASSGFGGAYNEQFF. The CDR3 bases are TGTGCCAGTAGTGGGTTCGGGGGAGCCTACAATGAGCAGTTCTTC.

This chain connects TRBV29-1 to TRBJ2-3; 11 bases agree with TRBD1. CDR3 length: 13 amino acids. With V trimmed by 8 bases and J by 5 bases, 6 bases remained unmatched. Germline CDR1 is SQVTM and CDR2 is ANQGSEA. The DNA of the CDR3 is TGCAGCAACGGACAGGGGGCGGGAGATACGCAGTATTTT. Translating gives CSNGQGAGDTQYF.

A single count supports this clone. This chain links TRBV29-1 with TRBJ2-5; 9 bases match TRBD1. Germline lookup yields CDR1 SQVTM and CDR2 ANQGSEA. The CDR3 length is 12 residues. V shed 5 bases, J shed 5 bases, and the junction held 3 bases outside the gene matches. The CDR3 nucleotides are TGCAGCGTTTACAGGGGGCAGGAGACCCAGTACTTC. The encoded protein is CSVYRGQETQYF.

This chain joins TRBV20-1 and TRBJ2-2; TRBD2 agrees at 12 bases. The germline V gene has CDR1 DFQATT and CDR2 SNEGSKA (reference sequence). J gave up 4 bases and V 3 bases, and 6 bases lay outside the gene matches. CDR3 length: 16 residues. CDR3 sequence: CSASASGRVTTGELFF. CDR3 in DNA: TGCAGTGCTAGTGCTAGCGGGAGGGTCACCACCGGGGAGCTGTTTTTT.

The chain employs TRBV18 and TRBJ2-1; tentative D call: TRBD1 (5 bases). CDR3 size: 17 residues. Germline assignment: CDR1 KGHSH and CDR2 LQKENI. V was clipped by 4 bases and J by 2 bases, with 18 bases between them. In nucleotides, the CDR3 is TGTGCCAGCTCACGTTTATCCGGTCAGGGTGCCTACAATGAGCAGTTCTTC. It translates to CASSRLSGQGAYNEQFF.

V gene TRBV18 combines with J gene TRBJ2-7, with TRBD1 identical over 9 bases. CDR1 KGHSH and CDR2 LQKENI come from the germline V gene. The CDR3 has 14 amino acids. Unmatched junction bases numbered 1, after V lost 4 bases and J lost 0 bases. The chain's CDR3 is CASSRDRASYEQYF. The CDR3 bases are TGTGCCAGCTCACGGGACAGGGCCTCCTACGAGCAGTACTTC.

V usage is TRBV11-2 and J usage is TRBJ2-7; D unclear. The CDR3 is 15 residues long. V was pared by 3 bases and J by 3 bases, with 15 bases between. CDR1 and CDR2 from the germline V gene are SGHAT and FQNNGV. The CDR3 here is CASSFLDLIYYEQYF. CDR3 nucleotide sequence: TGTGCCAGCAGCTTCCTAGACCTTATCTACTACGAGCAGTACTTC.

The genes are TRBV9 and TRBJ2-2; the match to TRBD1 covers 7 bases. The CDR3 is made up of 16 amino acids. Germline CDR1 reads SGDLS; CDR2 reads YYNGEE. The V gene end was trimmed by 4 bases and the J gene end by 2 bases; junction bases not matched to a gene: 8. CDR3 nucleotides: TGTGCCAGCAGCACCCGGACAGGATTAAACACCGGGGAGCTGTTTTTT. Translated, it gives CASSTRTGLNTGELFF.

The chain combines TRBV6-5 with TRBJ1-4, with D maybe TRBD1 (5 bases). The CDR3 extends over 15 amino acids. Trimming cost V 7 bases and J 7 bases, with 19 bases left between them. The germline CDR1 and CDR2 sequences are MNHEY and SVGAGI. Written as DNA, the CDR3 is TGTGCCAGCAAAATCCGGAAGATAGGGGTTGAAAAACTGTTTTTT. As protein: CASKIRKIGVEKLFF.

This chain uses TRBV3-1 (or the pseudogene TRBV3-2) with TRBJ2-1; D possibly corresponds to TRBD1 (7 bases). Germline CDR1 is LGHDT and CDR2 is YNNKEL (reference sequence). Between the trimmed V and J ends, which lost 3 bases and 7 bases, there was a span of 16 bases. This CDR3 spans 15 amino acids. The CDR3 sequence: CASSHFDRDSNEQFF. CDR3 nucleotide sequence: TGTGCCAGCAGCCATTTCGACAGGGACTCGAATGAGCAGTTCTTC.

The CDR3 DNA reads as TGTGCCAGCAGCCCCCATACTAGCGGGATAGGCTACGAGCAGTACTTC. It yields the protein CASSPHTSGIGYEQYF. The chain is built from TRBV5-4 and TRBJ2-7; 10 nucleotides line up with TRBD2. The ends lost 4 bases at V and 3 bases at J; junction bases unmatched: 10. The CDR3 extends over 16 amino acids. Germline CDR1 reads SGHNT; CDR2 reads YYREEE (reference sequence). The variable domain in full, completed from reference TRBV5-4 and TRBJ2-7, reads ETGVTQSPTHLIKTRGQQVTLRCSSQSGHNTVSWYQQALGQGPQFIFQYYREEENGRGNFPPRFSGLQFPNYSSELNVNALELDDSALYLCASSPHTSGIGYEQYFGPGTRLTVT.

The chain recombines TRBV12-3 or TRBV12-4 with TRBJ1-3, with D uncertain. This CDR3 has 12 amino acids. The germline V and J ends were trimmed by 7 bases and 11 bases, with 15 bases remaining between them. The chain's CDR3 is CASIELGSPIYF. The CDR3 DNA reads TGTGCCAGCATCGAGCTAGGGAGCCCCATATATTTT.